Listed below are T cell receptor beta chains from one sample, sequenced in a study of identical twins. TCRdb passed the 5' RACE reads through MiXCR, listing each CDR3 protein once. The sample has 350,000 to 500,000 distinct CDR3 sequences, under 20% seen once. Sequencing was performed on naive T cells sorted from blood. These receptors came from a man aged 50 to 60 in good health. The CDR3 runs from the conserved cysteine through the conserved F or W. The size of a clone is reported for some rows only, either as once, few or many, or as a class for expanded clones.

many	TRBV6-2/TRBV6-3	14	CASSYFARPETQYF
few	TRBV2	15	CASKGQGIRDYGYTF
few	TRBV7-4	16	CASSFPLCRTPDTQYF
.	TRBV4-2	15	CASNPGSSSYNEQFF
.	TRBV18	13	CASSPMDDQPQHF
.	TRBV4-1	18	CASSQGRQGTPTNEKLFF
.	TRBV7-9	14	CASSQLQSPETQYF
many	TRBV20-1	14	CSARLGRSYNEQFF
.	TRBV18	16	CASSPPRRGVGDTQYF
few	TRBV29-1	13	CSVARDPNYGYTF
few	TRBV29-1	13	CSVRQGTSYEQYF
.	TRBV6-2/TRBV6-3	15	CASRINTGTSVEQYF
many	TRBV13	16	CASSSPPGSSYNEQFF
many	TRBV20-1	13	CSAIRDPNQPQHF
few	TRBV20-1	14	CSVPRGRAGGELFF
.	TRBV5-1	12	CASSLTGAEQYF
few	TRBV7-2	15	CASSHNRGLRDTQYF
.	TRBV12-3/TRBV12-4	14	CASTLGLVGKTQYF
.	TRBV4-2	13	CASSLPSGDEAFF
many	TRBV6-2/TRBV6-3	14	CASSIAVSYNEQFF
many	TRBV20-1	16	CSALPGLAGGPDTQYF
.	TRBV12-3/TRBV12-4	15	CATTTGRIQNEKLFF
many	TRBV12-5	13	CASGLDRYNEQFF
.	TRBV7-3	15	CASSPHSLGANVLTF
many	TRBV10-2	11	CASSGNGEQYF
.	TRBV4-3	16	CASSNSLAGGTGELFF
few	TRBV27	18	CASSLRSTRTGYFHEQYF
.	TRBV12-3/TRBV12-4	15	CASLDGQASRNEQYF
few	TRBV5-1	15	CASSRMDNRQETQYF
.	TRBV3-1	13	CASSQSYRGPTFF
few	TRBV6-1	13	CASRRAGHNEQFF
many	TRBV28	15	CASSPYRDRGTEAFF
.	TRBV12-3/TRBV12-4	13	CASRPGGDNEQFF
many	TRBV2	15	CASSLLAGVRNEQFF
many	TRBV3-1	17	CASSQKTGGYLNYGYTF
.	TRBV7-3	15	CASSPRSGAAGTQYF
.	TRBV12-3/TRBV12-4	14	CATTLAGGRTEAFF
.	TRBV11-2	15	CASSFMAGEYNEQFF
many	TRBV7-2	15	CASSKRGQASGEQYF
.	TRBV7-2	15	CASSTFGQGKYEQYF
few	TRBV15	12	CATSRGPSPLHF
few	TRBV7-6	17	CASSLETPGTGAYGYTF
many	TRBV20-1	16	CSARDLTGGWGTEAFF
.	TRBV6-5	15	CASSYRGGRTYEQYF
few	TRBV29-1	10	CSVGTTEQFF
.	TRBV15	17	CATSRDKETGNFDEQFF
many	TRBV5-5	16	CASSFGWGLAMDTQYF
few	TRBV6-2/TRBV6-3	17	CASSFTGQPENTGELFF
few	TRBV5-1	15	CASSIRQGAGYGYTF
few	TRBV5-1	14	CASSPGTFGNTIYF
few	TRBV5-5	18	CASSILGTTGHLNTEAFF
few	TRBV7-9	15	CASSLGVRQQETQYF